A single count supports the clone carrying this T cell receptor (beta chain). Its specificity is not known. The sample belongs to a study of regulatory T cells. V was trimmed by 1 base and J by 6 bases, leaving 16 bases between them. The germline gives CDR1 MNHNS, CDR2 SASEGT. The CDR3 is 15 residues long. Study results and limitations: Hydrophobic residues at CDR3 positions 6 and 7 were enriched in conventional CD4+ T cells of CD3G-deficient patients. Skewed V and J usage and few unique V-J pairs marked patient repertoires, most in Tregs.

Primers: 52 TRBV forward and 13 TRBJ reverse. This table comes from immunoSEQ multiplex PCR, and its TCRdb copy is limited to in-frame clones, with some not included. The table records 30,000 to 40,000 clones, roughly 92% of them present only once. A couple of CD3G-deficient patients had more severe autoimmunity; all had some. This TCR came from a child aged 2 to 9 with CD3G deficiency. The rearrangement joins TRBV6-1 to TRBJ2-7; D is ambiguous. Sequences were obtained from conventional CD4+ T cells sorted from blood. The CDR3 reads CASSEGYGPVGEQYF. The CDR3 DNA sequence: TGTGCCAGCAGTGAAGGGTACGGGCCAGTCGGCGAGCAGTACTTC.